The 19 T cell receptor beta chains below come from one sample, sequenced in a study of human T cells and chemical hapten exposure. The time point is: patch test 2, 6 weeks after DPC sensitization. Treatment specified: therapeutic diphenylcyclopropenone sensitization with weekly scalp DPC. One entry per CDR3 protein, called by TCRdb with MiXCR from the RACE reads. The table lists some 100,000 distinct CDR3 sequences, 9% to 9.5% of them singletons. This material consisted of whole blood, taken in connection with sensitization to the hapten diphenylcyclopropenone (DPC). The receptors shown here come from a woman between 40 and 50 years old with alopecia areata. Some clones in this sample may be carry-over from other donors' samples.

This clonotype was recorded at least ten times. The CDR3 here is CASSPWGGELFF. CDR3 nucleotide sequence: TGTGCCAGCAGCCCTTGGGGCGGGGAGCTGTTTTTT. The rearrangement uses TRBV28 and TRBJ2-2; D gene uncertain. The germline gives CDR1 MDHEN, CDR2 SYDVKM. V was trimmed by 6 bases and J by 7 bases, leaving 9 bases between them. The CDR3 extends over 12 amino acids.

At least ten counts were recorded for this clonotype. The rearrangement links TRBV7-9 to TRBJ2-7; possibly TRBD1 for D (5 bases). CDR1 and CDR2 from the germline V gene are SEHNR and FQNEAQ (reference sequence). Between the trimmed V and J ends, which lost 2 bases and 3 bases, there was a span of 11 bases. CDR3 length equals 14 residues. The DNA of the CDR3 is TGTGCCAGCAGCTTACAGGGCATCTACTACGAGCAGTACTTC. Translated, it gives CASSLQGIYYEQYF.

In its sample, this clonotype was seen many times. This chain uses TRBV28 with TRBJ1-1; the D is unclear. The CDR3 totals 11 residues. V was cut by 2 bases and J by 6 bases, with 4 bases left in between. Germline lookup yields CDR1 MDHEN and CDR2 SYDVKM. CDR3 amino acids: CASSLRAEAFF. CDR3 coding DNA: TGTGCCAGCAGTTTACGGGCTGAAGCTTTCTTT. The full variable domain, in which reference TRBV28 and TRBJ1-1 provide the parts outside the CDR3, is DVKVTQSSRYLVKRTGEKVFLECVQDMDHENMFWYRQDPGLGLRLIYFSYDVKMKEKGDIPEGYSVSREKKERFSLILESASTNQTSMYLCASSLRAEAFFGQGTRLTVV.

This clonotype was observed many times. This chain connects TRBV27 to TRBJ1-1, with TRBD1 as a possible D gene (6 bases). Looked up from germline, CDR1 is MNHEY and CDR2 is SMNVEV (reference sequence). The CDR3 runs to 15 residues. V lost 6 bases and J 5 bases, leaving 19 bases between the germline ends. In DNA form, the CDR3 reads TGTGCCAGCAGGCCCTCCAGGGGAGGTTGGACTGAAGCTTTCTTT. Encoded protein: CASRPSRGGWTEAFF.

This chain connects TRBV5-1 to TRBJ2-5, with 7 bases identical to TRBD2. CDR3 size: 13 residues. V dropped 3 bases and J dropped 5; count of bases not matched to a gene: 4. Germline assignment: CDR1 SGHRS and CDR2 YFSETQ. CDR3 nucleotide sequence: TGCGCCAGCAGCTACCAGGGAGGGGAGACCCAGTACTTC. It yields the protein CASSYQGGETQYF. Together with reference TRBV5-1 and TRBJ2-5, the CDR3 gives the full variable domain: KAGVTQTPRYLIKTRGQQVTLSCSPISGHRSVSWYQQTPGQGLQFLFEYFSETQRNKGNFPGRFSGRQFSNSRSEMNVSTLELGDSALYLCASSYQGGETQYFGPGTRLLVL.

A word on this clonotype: Being one base from a much bigger clone, this may be a read error. The CDR3 does not close with the conserved phenylalanine or tryptophan, likely indicating a read error. This chain uses TRBV3-1 with TRBJ1-1; no definite D call. In germline, CDR1 is LGHDT, CDR2 YNNKEL (reference sequence). The V and J ends lost 5 bases and 0 bases respectively, with 7 bases between them. The length of the CDR3 is 13 residues. The CDR3 protein is CASSLRMNTEAFL. In DNA form, the CDR3 reads TGTGCCAGCAGCTTGAGGATGAACACTGAAGCTTTCTTA.

In this sample, this clonotype turned up many times. J is TRBJ1-2 and V is TRBV28; 7 positions agree with TRBD1. V lost 7 bases and J lost 3; bases outside the gene matches: 5. Germline V gene sequence: CDR1 MDHEN, CDR2 SYDVKM. CDR3 size: 13 residues. CDR3 amino acids: CASTLGTDYGYTF. The CDR3 nucleotides are TGTGCCAGCACCCTTGGGACAGACTATGGCTACACCTTC.

This clonotype was observed a few times. This chain links TRBV15 with TRBJ1-2; D remains ambiguous. The CDR3 covers 13 residues. Trimming removed 0 bases at V and 7 bases at J, with 9 bases between. From germline, CDR1 is LNHNV and CDR2 YYDKDF (reference sequence). CDR3 in DNA: TGTGCCACCAGCAGAGAGAGGGTATCTGGCTACACCTTC. Protein sequence: CATSRERVSGYTF.

The V gene is TRBV18, the J gene TRBJ2-3; D gene unclear. CDR1 is KGHSH, CDR2 LQKENI, per germline. The CDR3 has 16 residues. Trimming took 4 bases from V and 6 from J, leaving 20 bases between them. This CDR3 reads CASSQRYTGSDDTQYF. The CDR3 nucleotides are TGTGCCAGCTCACAGAGATACACGGGCAGTGATGATACGCAGTATTTT.

This clonotype was counted ten times or more. The chain joins TRBV4-1 to TRBJ1-1; D is possibly TRBD1 (5 bases). V lost 1 base to trimming and J lost 7 bases, with 16 bases between them. Germline V gives CDR1 MGHRA, CDR2 YSYEKL. The CDR3 runs to 15 residues. The CDR3 DNA is TGCGCCAGCAGCCAAGGCGGTGCAGACCAGGGTGAAGCTTTCTTT. It specifies CASSQGGADQGEAFF.

This clonotype has just a few counts. V usage is TRBV4-1 and J usage is TRBJ2-1; D possibly matches TRBD1 or TRBD2 (5 bases each). Germline V lookup: CDR1 MGHRA, CDR2 YSYEKL. This CDR3 spans 17 amino acids. The V end was cut by 2 bases, the J end by 1 base, with 15 bases between. CDR3 protein: CASSQLGTAGSYNEQFF. The DNA for the CDR3 is TGCGCCAGCAGCCAACTAGGGACCGCTGGTTCCTACAATGAGCAGTTCTTC.

This clonotype showed up just a few times. The V and J genes are TRBV20-1 and TRBJ2-3; D might be TRBD2 (6 bases). The length of the CDR3 is 13 residues. Trimming removed 6 bases from V and 2 bases from J, with 12 bases in between. Germline loops: CDR1 DFQATT, CDR2 SNEGSKA (reference sequence). The DNA of the CDR3 is TGCAGTGCGGGGGGTATCCCCACAGATACGCAGTATTTT. It codes for CSAGGIPTDTQYF.

This clonotype was seen ten or more times. The chain combines TRBV12-5 with TRBJ1-6, with D perhaps TRBD1 (5 bases). The germline V gene encodes CDR1 LGHNT and CDR2 FRNRAP. Trimming cost V 1 base and J 10 bases, with 8 bases left between them. There are 13 residues in the CDR3. CDR3 DNA sequence: TGTGCTAGTGGTTTGGCCAGGGTATCACCCCTCCACTTT. This encodes CASGLARVSPLHF. Full variable domain (missing parts from reference TRBV12-5 and TRBJ1-6): DARVTQTPRHKVTEMGQEVTMRCQPILGHNTVFWYRQTMMQGLELLAYFRNRAPLDDSGMPKDRFSAEMPDATLATLKIQPSEPRDSAVYFCASGLARVSPLHFGNGTRLTVT.

This clonotype was seen a few times. The rearrangement uses TRBV7-3 and TRBJ2-3, with 8 positions matching TRBD1. The ends lost 1 base at V and 3 bases at J; junction bases unmatched: 18. Germline CDR1 is SGHTA and CDR2 is FQGTGA. The CDR3 loop spans 20 amino acids. The CDR3 nucleotides are TGTGCCAGCAGCTTAAGGGGTCTGCGCCAGGGGGCGCGGTCGACAGATACGCAGTATTTT. Protein sequence: CASSLRGLRQGARSTDTQYF.

At least ten counts were recorded for this clonotype. V gene TRBV2 combines with J gene TRBJ2-3, with D maybe TRBD1 (5 bases). V gave up 5 bases and J gave up 0 bases, with 15 bases separating them. The germline V gene has CDR1 SNHLY and CDR2 FYNNEI. This CDR3 has 16 amino acids. The CDR3, as DNA: TGTGCCAGCAGTCCAGTGGAGACAGACAGCACAGATACGCAGTATTTT. It specifies CASSPVETDSTDTQYF.

The V call is TRBV29-1, the J call TRBJ1-5, with 10 positions matching TRBD1. The V gene's germline CDR1 is SQVTM and CDR2 ANQGSEA. CDR3 length equals 14 residues. V shed 5 bases, J shed 7 bases, and the junction held 8 bases outside the gene matches. The CDR3 spells CSVTNDRGLQPQHF. CDR3 coding DNA: TGCAGCGTTACCAACGACAGGGGGCTACAGCCCCAGCATTTT.

This clonotype came up a few times. The rearrangement joins TRBV14 to TRBJ1-2; TRBD1 is a possible D gene (6 bases). Germline CDR1 is SGHDN and CDR2 is FVKESK. Trimming stripped 4 bases from V and 4 bases from J, with 13 bases between. This CDR3 is 14 amino acids long. CDR3 amino acids: CASSPTGGGYGYTF. The CDR3 DNA sequence: TGTGCCAGCAGCCCTACGGGGGGCGGCTATGGCTACACCTTC.

The chain has TRBV19 and TRBJ1-5; tentative D call: TRBD1 (6 bases). The CDR3 totals 15 residues. V gave up 2 bases and J gave up 1 base, with 9 bases separating them. Germline V gives CDR1 LNHDA, CDR2 SQIVND (reference sequence). CDR3 amino acids: CASSILTGSNQPQHF. The CDR3 DNA sequence: TGTGCCAGTAGTATATTGACAGGCAGCAATCAGCCCCAGCATTTT.

This clonotype was counted between two and nine times. The J gene is TRBJ2-1, the V gene TRBV27; D perhaps matches TRBD2 (6 bases). Germline-derived CDR1 and CDR2 are MNHEY and SMNVEV (reference sequence). Trimming cost V 5 bases and J 7 bases, with 18 bases left between them. CDR3 size: 15 residues. In DNA form, the CDR3 reads TGTGCCAGCAGTCAACAGGCTGGGACTCCTAATGAGCAGTTCTTC. It specifies CASSQQAGTPNEQFF.